This T cell receptor beta chain comes out of a study of blood T cell repertoires in COVID-19. The CDR3 length is 15 residues. V was clipped by 3 bases and J by 7 bases, with 13 bases between them. Germline CDR1 is SGHNT and CDR2 is YENEEA. The repertoire was sequenced with immunoSEQ multiplex PCR; TCRdb's copy has only in-frame clones and lacks some. The table has more than 150,000 clones, about four fifths seen once. This clone appeared a single time. This receptor was taken from a man aged 18 to 35 with active or convalescent COVID-19. The chain uses TRBV11-3 and TRBJ1-6; a weak D match, TRBD1 (6 bases). The sequenced sample was peripheral blood. CDR3 in amino acids: CASSFNNRVNSPLHF. The CDR3 region has the DNA TGTGCCAGCAGCTTTAACAACAGGGTGAATTCACCCCTCCACTTT.